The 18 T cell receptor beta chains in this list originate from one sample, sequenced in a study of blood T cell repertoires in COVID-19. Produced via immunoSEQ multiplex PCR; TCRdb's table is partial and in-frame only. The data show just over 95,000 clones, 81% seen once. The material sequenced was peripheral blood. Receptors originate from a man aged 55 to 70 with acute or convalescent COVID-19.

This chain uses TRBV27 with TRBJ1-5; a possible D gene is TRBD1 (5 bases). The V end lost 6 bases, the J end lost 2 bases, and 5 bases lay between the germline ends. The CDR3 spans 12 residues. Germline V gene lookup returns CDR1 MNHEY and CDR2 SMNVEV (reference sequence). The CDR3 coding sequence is TGTGCCAGCAGGGGGCGCAATCAGCCCCAGCATTTT. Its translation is CASRGRNQPQHF.

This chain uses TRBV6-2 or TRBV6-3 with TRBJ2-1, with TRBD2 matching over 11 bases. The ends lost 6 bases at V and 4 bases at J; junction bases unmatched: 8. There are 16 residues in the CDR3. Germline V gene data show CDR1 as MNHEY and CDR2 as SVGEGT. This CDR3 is CASSPWTSGPYNEQFF. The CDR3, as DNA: TGTGCCAGCAGCCCTTGGACTAGCGGGCCATACAATGAGCAGTTCTTC.

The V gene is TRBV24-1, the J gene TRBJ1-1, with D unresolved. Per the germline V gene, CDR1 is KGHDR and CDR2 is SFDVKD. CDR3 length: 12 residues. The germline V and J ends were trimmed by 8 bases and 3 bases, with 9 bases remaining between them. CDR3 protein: CATTHRDTEAFF. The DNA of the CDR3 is TGTGCCACCACTCACCGGGACACTGAAGCTTTCTTT.

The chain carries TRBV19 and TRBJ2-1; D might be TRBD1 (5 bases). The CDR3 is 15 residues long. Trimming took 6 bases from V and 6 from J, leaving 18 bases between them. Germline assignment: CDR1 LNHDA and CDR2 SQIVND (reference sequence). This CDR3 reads CASRPGWGRSNEQFF. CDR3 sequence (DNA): TGTGCCAGTAGACCAGGGTGGGGTCGTTCCAATGAGCAGTTCTTC.

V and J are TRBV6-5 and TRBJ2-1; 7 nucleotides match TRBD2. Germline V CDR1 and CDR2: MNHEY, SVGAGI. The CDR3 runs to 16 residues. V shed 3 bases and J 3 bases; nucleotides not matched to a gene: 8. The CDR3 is CASSYRTRDYYNEQFF. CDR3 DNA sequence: TGTGCCAGCAGTTATCGCACCCGGGACTACTACAATGAGCAGTTCTTC.

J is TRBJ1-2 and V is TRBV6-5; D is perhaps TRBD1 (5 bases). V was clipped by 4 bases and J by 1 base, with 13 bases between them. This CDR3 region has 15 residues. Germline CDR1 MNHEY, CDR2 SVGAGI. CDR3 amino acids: CASSSRPGGNYGYTF. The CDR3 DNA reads TGTGCCAGCAGTTCCAGGCCCGGGGGTAACTATGGCTACACCTTC.

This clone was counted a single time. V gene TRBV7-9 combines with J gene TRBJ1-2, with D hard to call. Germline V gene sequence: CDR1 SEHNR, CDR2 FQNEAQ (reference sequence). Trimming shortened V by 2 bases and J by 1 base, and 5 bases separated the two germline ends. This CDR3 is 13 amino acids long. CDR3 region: CASSLRGNYGYTF. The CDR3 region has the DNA TGTGCCAGCAGCTTACGGGGTAACTATGGCTACACCTTC. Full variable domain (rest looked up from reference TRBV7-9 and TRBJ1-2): DTGVSQNPRHKITKRGQNVTFRCDPISEHNRLYWYRQTLGQGPEFLTYFQNEAQLEKSRLLSDRFSAERPKGSFSTLEIQRTEQGDSAMYLCASSLRGNYGYTFGSGTRLTVV.

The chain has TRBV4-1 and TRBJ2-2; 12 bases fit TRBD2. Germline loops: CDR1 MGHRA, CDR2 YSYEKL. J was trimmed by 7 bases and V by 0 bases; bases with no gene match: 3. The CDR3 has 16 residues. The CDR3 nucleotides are TGCGCCAGCAGCCAAGAAGGACTAGCGGGATTCGGGGAGCTGTTTTTT. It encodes CASSQEGLAGFGELFF.

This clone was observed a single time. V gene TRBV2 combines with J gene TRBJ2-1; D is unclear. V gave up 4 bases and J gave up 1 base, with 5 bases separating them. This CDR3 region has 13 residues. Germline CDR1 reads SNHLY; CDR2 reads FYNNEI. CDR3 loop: CASSVGSYNEQFF. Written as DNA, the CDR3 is TGTGCCAGCAGTGTCGGTTCCTACAATGAGCAGTTCTTC.

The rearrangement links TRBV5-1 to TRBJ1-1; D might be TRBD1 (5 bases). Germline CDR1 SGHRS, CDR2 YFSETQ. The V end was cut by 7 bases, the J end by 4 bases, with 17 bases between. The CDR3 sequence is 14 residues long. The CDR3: CASQNPGLTTEAFF. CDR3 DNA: TGCGCCAGCCAGAATCCAGGGTTAACCACTGAAGCTTTCTTT.

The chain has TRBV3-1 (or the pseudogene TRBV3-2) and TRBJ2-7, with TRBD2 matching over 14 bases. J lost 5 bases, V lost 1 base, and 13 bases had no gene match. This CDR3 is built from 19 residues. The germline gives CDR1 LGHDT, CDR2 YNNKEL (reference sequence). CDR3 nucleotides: TGTGCCAGCAGCCAAGCTCGAGCGGCCGGGACTAGCGGGAGAGACGAGCAGTACGTC. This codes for CASSQARAAGTSGRDEQYV.

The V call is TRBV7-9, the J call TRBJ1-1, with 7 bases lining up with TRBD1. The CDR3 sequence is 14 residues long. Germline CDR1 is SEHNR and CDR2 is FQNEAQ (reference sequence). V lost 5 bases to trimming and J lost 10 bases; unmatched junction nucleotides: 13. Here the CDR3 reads CASSPGQAVLGAFF. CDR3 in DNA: TGTGCCAGCAGCCCCGGACAGGCGGTATTAGGAGCTTTCTTT.

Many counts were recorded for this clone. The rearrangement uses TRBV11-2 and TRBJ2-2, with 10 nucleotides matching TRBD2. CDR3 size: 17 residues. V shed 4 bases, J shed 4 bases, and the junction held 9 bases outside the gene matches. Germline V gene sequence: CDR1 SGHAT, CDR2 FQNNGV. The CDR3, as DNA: TGTGCCAGCAGCTCCCCCCTAAGCGGGGGGGCCACCGGGGAGCTGTTTTTT. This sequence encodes CASSSPLSGGATGELFF.

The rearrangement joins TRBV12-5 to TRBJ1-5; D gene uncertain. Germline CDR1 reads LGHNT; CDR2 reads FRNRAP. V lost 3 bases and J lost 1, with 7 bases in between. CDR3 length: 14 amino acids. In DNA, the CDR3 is TGTGCTAGTGGTTTTGGAGGGAGCAATCAGCCCCAGCATTTT. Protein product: CASGFGGSNQPQHF.

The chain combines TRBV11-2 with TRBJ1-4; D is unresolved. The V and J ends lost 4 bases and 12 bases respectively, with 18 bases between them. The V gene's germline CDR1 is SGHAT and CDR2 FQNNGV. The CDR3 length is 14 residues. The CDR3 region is CASSYNSGEGELFF. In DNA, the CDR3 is TGTGCCAGCAGCTACAACAGTGGGGAGGGCGAACTGTTTTTT. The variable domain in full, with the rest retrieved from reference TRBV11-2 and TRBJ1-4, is EAGVAQSPRYKIIEKRQSVAFWCNPISGHATLYWYQQILGQGPKLLIQFQNNGVVDDSQLPKDRFSAERLKGVDSTLKIQPAKLEDSAVYLCASSYNSGEGELFFGSGTQLSVL.

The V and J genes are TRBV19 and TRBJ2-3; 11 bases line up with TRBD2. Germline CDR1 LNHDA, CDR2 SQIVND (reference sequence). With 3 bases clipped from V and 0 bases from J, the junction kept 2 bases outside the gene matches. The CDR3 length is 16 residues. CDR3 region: CASSIGTSGSTDTQYF. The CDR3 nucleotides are TGTGCCAGTAGTATTGGGACTAGCGGCAGCACAGATACGCAGTATTTT.

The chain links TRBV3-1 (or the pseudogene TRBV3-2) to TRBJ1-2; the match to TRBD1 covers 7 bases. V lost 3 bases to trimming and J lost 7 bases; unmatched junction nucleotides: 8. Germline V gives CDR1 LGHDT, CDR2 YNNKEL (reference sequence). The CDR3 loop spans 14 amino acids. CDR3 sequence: CASSQRTGVRGYTF. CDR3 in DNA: TGTGCCAGCAGCCAGCGTACAGGGGTTCGTGGCTACACCTTC.

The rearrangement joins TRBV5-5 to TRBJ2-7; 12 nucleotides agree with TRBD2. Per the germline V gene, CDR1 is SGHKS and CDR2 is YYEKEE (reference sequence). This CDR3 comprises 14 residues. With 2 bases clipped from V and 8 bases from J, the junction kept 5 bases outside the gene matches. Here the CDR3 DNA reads TGTGCCAGCAGCTTTCGACTAGCGGGAGATAAGCAGTACGTC. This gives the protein CASSFRLAGDKQYV.